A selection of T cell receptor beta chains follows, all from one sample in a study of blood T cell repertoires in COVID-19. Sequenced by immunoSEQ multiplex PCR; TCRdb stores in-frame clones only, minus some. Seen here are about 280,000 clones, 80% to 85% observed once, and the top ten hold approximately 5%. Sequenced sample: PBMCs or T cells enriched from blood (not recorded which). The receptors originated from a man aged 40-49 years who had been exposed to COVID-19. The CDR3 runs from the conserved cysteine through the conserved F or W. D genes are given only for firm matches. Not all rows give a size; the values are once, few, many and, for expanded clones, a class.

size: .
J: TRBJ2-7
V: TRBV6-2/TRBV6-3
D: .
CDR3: CASSLGTPAYEQYF
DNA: TGTGCCAGCAGTTTGGGGACTCCAGCCTACGAGCAGTACTTC

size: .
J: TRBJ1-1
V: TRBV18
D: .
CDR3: CASSGKSENTEAFF
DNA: TGTGCCAGCTCAGGCAAGTCAGAGAACACTGAAGCTTTCTTT

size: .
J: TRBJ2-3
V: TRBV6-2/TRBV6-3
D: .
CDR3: CASSYSARGDTQYF
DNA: TGTGCCAGCAGTTACTCTGCGCGCGGAGATACGCAGTATTTT

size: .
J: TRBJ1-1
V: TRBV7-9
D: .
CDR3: CASSLEEGPLAFF
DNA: TGTGCCAGCAGCTTAGAAGAGGGCCCTTTGGCTTTCTTT

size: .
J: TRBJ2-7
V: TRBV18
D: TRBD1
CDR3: CATSAGTGPYEQYF
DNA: TGTGCCACCAGCGCCGGGACAGGACCCTACGAGCAGTACTTC

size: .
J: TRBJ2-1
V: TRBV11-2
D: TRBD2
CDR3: CASLLAGVEQFF
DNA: TGTGCCAGTCTTCTAGCGGGAGTTGAGCAGTTCTTC

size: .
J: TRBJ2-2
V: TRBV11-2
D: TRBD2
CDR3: CASSLWSSGTGELFF
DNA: TGTGCCAGCAGCTTATGGTCTAGCGGTACCGGGGAGCTGTTTTTT

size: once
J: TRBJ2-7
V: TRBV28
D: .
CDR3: CASSSPGHNGYEQYF
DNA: TGTGCCAGCAGTTCTCCAGGTCATAACGGCTACGAGCAGTACTTC

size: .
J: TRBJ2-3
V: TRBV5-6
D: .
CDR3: CASSTGADTQYF
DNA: TGTGCCAGCAGCACGGGGGCAGATACGCAGTATTTT

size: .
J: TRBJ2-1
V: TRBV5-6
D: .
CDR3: CASSSMSEQFF
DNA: TGTGCCAGCAGCTCCATGTCTGAGCAGTTCTTC

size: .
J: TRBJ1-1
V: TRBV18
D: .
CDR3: CASSPRTGLNRVTEAFF
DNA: TGTGCCAGCTCACCACGCACAGGGCTAAATAGAGTCACTGAAGCTTTCTTT

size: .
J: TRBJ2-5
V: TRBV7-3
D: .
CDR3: CASSLWAGRGTQYF
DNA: TGTGCCAGCAGCTTGTGGGCGGGGCGGGGGACCCAGTACTTC

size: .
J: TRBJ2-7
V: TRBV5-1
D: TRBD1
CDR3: CASSGGTGGPYEQYF
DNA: TGCGCCAGCAGCGGGGGGACAGGGGGTCCCTACGAGCAGTACTTC

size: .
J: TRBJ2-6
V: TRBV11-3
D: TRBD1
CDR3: CASSKGQAYSGANVLTF
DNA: TGTGCCAGCAGCAAAGGACAGGCCTACTCTGGGGCCAACGTCCTGACTTTC

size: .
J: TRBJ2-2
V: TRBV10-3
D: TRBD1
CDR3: CAIRPGTENTGELFF
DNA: TGTGCCATCAGGCCCGGGACAGAGAACACCGGGGAGCTGTTTTTT

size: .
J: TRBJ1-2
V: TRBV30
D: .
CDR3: CAWSPTGITF
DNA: TGTGCCTGGAGTCCAACCGGTATTACCTTC

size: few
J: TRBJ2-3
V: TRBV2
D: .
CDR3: CASSDWDTQYF
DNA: TGTGCCAGCAGCGACTGGGATACGCAGTATTTT

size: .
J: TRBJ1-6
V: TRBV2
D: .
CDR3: CASSEALMVNSPLHF
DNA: TGTGCCAGCAGTGAAGCGCTAATGGTTAATTCACCCCTCCACTTT

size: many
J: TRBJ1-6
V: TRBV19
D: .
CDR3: CASSMTMGNSPLHF
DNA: TGTGCCAGTAGTATGACAATGGGTAATTCACCCCTCCACTTT

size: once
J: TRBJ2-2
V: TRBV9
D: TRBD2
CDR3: CASSVGAGGGTGELFF
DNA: TGTGCCAGCAGCGTAGGGGCGGGAGGGGGCACCGGGGAGCTGTTTTTT

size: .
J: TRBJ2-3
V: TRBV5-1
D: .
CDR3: CASSLALSTDTQYF
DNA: TGCGCCAGCAGCTTGGCACTATCCACAGATACGCAGTATTTT

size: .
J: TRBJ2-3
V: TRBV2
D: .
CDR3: CASSEVASSRDTQYF
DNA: TGTGCCAGCAGTGAAGTTGCGTCGAGTCGAGATACGCAGTATTTT

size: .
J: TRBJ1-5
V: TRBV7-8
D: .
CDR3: CASSHSRGYVEPQHF
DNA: TGTGCCAGCAGCCACAGTAGGGGTTACGTGGAGCCCCAGCATTTT

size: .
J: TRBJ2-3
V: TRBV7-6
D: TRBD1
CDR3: CASSLARGRVDTQYF
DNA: TGTGCCAGCAGCTTAGCGAGGGGGCGGGTGGATACGCAGTATTTT

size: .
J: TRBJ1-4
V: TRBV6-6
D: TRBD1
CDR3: CASSGQGGTNEKLFF
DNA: TGTGCCAGCAGTGGCCAGGGGGGAACTAATGAAAAACTGTTTTTT

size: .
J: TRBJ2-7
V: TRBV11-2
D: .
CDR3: CASSLERVSYEQYF
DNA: TGTGCCAGCAGCTTAGAGCGTGTTTCCTACGAGCAGTACTTC

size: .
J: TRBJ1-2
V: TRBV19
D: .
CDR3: CASSPNGMGYGYTF
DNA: TGTGCCAGTAGCCCCAACGGGATGGGCTATGGCTACACCTTC

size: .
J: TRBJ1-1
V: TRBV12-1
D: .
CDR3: CASSFPHNRVRTGRFMNTEAFF
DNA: TGTGCCAGCAGCTTTCCGCACAACAGGGTGAGGACGGGTCGTTTCATGAACACTGAAGCTTTCTTT